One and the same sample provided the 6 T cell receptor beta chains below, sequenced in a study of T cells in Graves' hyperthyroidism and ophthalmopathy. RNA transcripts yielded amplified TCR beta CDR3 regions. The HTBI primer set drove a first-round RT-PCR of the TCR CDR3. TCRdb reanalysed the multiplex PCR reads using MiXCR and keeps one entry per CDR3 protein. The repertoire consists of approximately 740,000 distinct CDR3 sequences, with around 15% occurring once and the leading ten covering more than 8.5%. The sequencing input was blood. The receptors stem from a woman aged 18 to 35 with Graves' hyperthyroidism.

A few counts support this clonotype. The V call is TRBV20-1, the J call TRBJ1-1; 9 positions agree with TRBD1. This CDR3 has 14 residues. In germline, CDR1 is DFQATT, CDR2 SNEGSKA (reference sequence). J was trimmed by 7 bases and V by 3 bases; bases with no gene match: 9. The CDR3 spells CSASPTGGRDEAFF. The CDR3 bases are TGCAGTGCTAGCCCGACAGGGGGTCGGGATGAAGCTTTCTTT.

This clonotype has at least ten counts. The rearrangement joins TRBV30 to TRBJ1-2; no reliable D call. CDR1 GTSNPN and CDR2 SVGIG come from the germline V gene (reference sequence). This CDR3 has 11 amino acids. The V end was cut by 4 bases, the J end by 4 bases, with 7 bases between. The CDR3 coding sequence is TGTGCCTGGACTGGATCCTATGGCTACACCTTC. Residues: CAWTGSYGYTF. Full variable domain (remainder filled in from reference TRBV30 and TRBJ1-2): SQTIHQWPATLVQPVGSPLSLECTVEGTSNPNLYWYRQAAGRGLQLLFYSVGIGQISSEVPQNLSASRPQDRQFILSSKKLLLSDSGFYLCAWTGSYGYTFGSGTRLTVV.

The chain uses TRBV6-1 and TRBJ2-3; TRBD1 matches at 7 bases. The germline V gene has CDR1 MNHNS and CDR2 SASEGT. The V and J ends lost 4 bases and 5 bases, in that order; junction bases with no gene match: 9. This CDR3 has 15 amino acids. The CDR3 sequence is CASSAQAGGIDTQYF. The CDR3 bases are TGTGCCAGCAGTGCCCAGGCAGGGGGAATAGATACGCAGTATTTT.

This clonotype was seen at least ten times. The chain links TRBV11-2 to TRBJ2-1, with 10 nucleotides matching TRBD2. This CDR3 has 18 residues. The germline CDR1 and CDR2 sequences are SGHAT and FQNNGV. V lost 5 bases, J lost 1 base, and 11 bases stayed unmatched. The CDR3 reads CASSHLGVAGGSYNEQFF. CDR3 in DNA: TGTGCCAGCAGCCACCTTGGGGTAGCGGGAGGTTCCTACAATGAGCAGTTCTTC.

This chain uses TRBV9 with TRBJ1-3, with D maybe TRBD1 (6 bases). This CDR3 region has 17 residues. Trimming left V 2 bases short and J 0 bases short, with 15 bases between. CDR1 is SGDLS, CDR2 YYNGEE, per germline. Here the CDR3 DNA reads TGTGCCAGCAGCGTCCTCGACAGGCCGGACTCTGGAAACACCATATATTTT. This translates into CASSVLDRPDSGNTIYF.

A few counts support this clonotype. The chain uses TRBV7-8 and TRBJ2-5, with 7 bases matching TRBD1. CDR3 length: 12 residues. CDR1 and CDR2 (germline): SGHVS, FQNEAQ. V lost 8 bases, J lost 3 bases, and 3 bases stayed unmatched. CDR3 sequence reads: CASGTAKETQYF. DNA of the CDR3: TGTGCCAGCGGGACAGCAAAAGAGACCCAGTACTTC.